This TCR beta chain came from a study of T cells in Graves' hyperthyroidism and ophthalmopathy. This clonotype was picked up many times. CDR1 LNHNV and CDR2 YYDKDF come from the germline V gene (reference sequence). After removal of 3 bases from V and 1 base from J, the junction contained 1 base not matched to a gene. The CDR3 is 16 residues long. It was RNA transcripts that yielded the amplified TCR beta CDR3 regions. First-round RT-PCR with HTBI primers amplified the TCR CDR3 region. From the multiplex PCR reads, TCRdb called clonotypes with MiXCR, one entry per CDR3 protein. Among approximately 620,000 distinct CDR3 sequences listed, approximately 13% were seen once.

The receptor was isolated from a woman aged 25-40 years with Graves' hyperthyroidism that later progressed to Graves' ophthalmopathy. Sequenced material: blood. The gene calls are TRBV15 and TRBJ2-1; 12 positions match TRBD2. CDR3 sequence (DNA): TGTGCCACCAGCAGGACTAGCGGGAGTTCCTACAATGAGCAGTTCTTC. This encodes CATSRTSGSSYNEQFF.